This T cell receptor (beta chain) was identified in a study of metastatic and nonmetastatic thyroid tumors. The entire patient cohort was treatment-naive prior to thyroid surgery. TCRdb re-called the PCR reads with MiXCR. Of around 19,000 clones in the sample, roughly 36% are singletons; the top ten hold about 30%. The CDR3 spans 14 residues. Germline assignment: CDR1 MRHNA and CDR2 SNTAGT. This clone was seen more than once but under ten times. The junction and the germline gene differ at one end; a read error may be behind it. This TCR came from a female donor with papillary thyroid cancer or a benign thyroid nodule (not recorded which). Some clones in this sample may be carry-over from other donors' samples. Material for sequencing was tumor tissue. This chain links TRBV6-4 with TRBJ2-7, with a possible D match to TRBD2 (5 bases). For the CDR3, the DNA is TGTGCCAGCAGTTACTCGAGAGGGAGCTACGAGCAGTACTTC. Protein: CASSYSRGSYEQYF.